Sequencing of this T cell receptor beta chain was carried out in a study of cytomegalovirus exposure and HLA in healthy donors. Study background: Early released data had around 88 million unique TCRs, all coming from HLA-typed donors.

The CDR3 consists of 13 residues. V shed 7 bases and J 5 bases; nucleotides not matched to a gene: 9. Per germline, CDR1 SQVTM and CDR2 ANQGSEA. Comments on this clone: Its antigen is not identified.

60 Vbeta and 13 Jbeta primers were used in PCR. TCRdb's table, derived via immunoSEQ multiplex PCR, lists solely in-frame clones and lacks some. The data hold some 180,000 clones, with around 76% observed a single time. Study results and limitations: Specificity of a few CMV-associated chains for CMV antigens was verified in vitro.

The rearrangement links TRBV29-1 to TRBJ2-5, with 8 bases aligning to TRBD2. What was sequenced was PBMCs. This TCR came from a woman in her thirties in good health and CMV-seropositive. CDR3 nucleotide sequence: TGCAGCGCGAGGACTAGCCGACAGGAGACCCAGTACTTC. As protein: CSARTSRQETQYF.